This paragraph covers one TCR beta chain sequence. The target antigen is unknown. 5' RACE that incorporated UMI labels was used to prepare the TRB cDNA libraries. TCRdb re-called the 5' RACE reads; every CDR3 protein appears as one record, without DNA. The sample table includes 84,000 or so distinct CDR3 sequences. CDR1 and CDR2 from the germline V gene are MDHEN and SYDVKM. CDR3 length: 14 residues. The sample is drawn from a study of CXCR3-negative and CXCR3-positive naive CD8 T cells. Study overall: Total TRB output reached 130 million or so reads, about 1.5 +/- 0.3 million per library.

Whole-study findings and limits: Memory CD8+ cells showed much lower diversity, while both naive subsets were comparably high. Higher TRB CDR3 hydrophobicity marked CXCR3-positive naive cells relative to CXCR3-negative naive cells.

CD45RO-CCR7+CD27+CD95- characterized naive CD8+ T cells. The chain carries TRBV28 and TRBJ2-5. The TCR sequence derives from a human donor in good health. Some clones in this sample may be carry-over from other donors' samples. Specimen: naive CXCR3+ CD8+ T cells from blood. Subset noted: CD45RO-CCR7+CD27+CD95- naive CD8+ T cells expressing CXCR3 (TNR3+). The CDR3 loop is CASTRTGYEETQYF.